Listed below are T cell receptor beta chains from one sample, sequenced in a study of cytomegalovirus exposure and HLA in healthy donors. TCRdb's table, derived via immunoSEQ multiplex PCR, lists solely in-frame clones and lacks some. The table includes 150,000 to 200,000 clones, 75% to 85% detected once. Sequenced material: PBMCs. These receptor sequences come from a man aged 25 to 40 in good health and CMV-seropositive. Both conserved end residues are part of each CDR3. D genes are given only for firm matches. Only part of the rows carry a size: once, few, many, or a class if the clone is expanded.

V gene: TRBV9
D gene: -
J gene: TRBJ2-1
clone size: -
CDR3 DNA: TGTGCCAGCAGCGTAGGGGGCCGGGTTTACAATGAGCAGTTCTTC
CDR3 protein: CASSVGGRVYNEQFF

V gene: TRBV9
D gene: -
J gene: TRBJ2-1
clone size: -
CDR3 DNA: TGTGCCAGCAGCGTAGCGGGAGTTTCATACAATGAGCAGTTCTTC
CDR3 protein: CASSVAGVSYNEQFF

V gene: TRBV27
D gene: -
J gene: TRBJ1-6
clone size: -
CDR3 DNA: TGTGCCAGCAGCCTGAAGATCGAGCATAATTCACCCCTCCACTTT
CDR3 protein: CASSLKIEHNSPLHF

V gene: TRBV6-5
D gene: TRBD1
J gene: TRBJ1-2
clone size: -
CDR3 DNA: TGTGCCAGCAGTTACTCCGGGACAGGGACCAACTATGGCTACACCTTC
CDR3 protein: CASSYSGTGTNYGYTF

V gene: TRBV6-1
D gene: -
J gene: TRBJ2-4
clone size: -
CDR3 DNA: TGTGCCAGCAGTGAAGTGGGAAGGGCGGGAAACATTCAGTACTTC
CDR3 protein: CASSEVGRAGNIQYF

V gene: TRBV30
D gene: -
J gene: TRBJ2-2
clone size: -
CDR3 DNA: TGTGCCTGGAGCGTTCTCGGGGAGCTGTTTTTT
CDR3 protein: CAWSVLGELFF

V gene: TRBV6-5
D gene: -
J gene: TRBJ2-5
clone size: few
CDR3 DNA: TGTGCCAGCAGTTACTCTAACAGGGAAGGAGAGACCCAGTACTTC
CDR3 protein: CASSYSNREGETQYF

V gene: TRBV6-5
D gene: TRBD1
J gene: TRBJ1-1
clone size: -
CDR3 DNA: TGTGCCAGCAGTGAAACAGGGGGTTTCGCTGAAGCTTTCTTT
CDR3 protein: CASSETGGFAEAFF

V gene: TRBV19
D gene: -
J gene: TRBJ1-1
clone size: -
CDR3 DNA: TGTGCCAGTAGTCTCCTACCTGAACAGGGTATTCACACTGAAGCTTTCTTT
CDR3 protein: CASSLLPEQGIHTEAFF

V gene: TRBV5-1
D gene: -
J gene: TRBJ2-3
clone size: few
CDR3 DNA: TGCGCCAGCAGCTTCTCAGGGCCAGATACGCAGTATTTT
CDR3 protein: CASSFSGPDTQYF

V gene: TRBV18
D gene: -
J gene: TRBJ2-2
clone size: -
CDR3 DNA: TGTGCCAGCTCGCGGGACAGCCAAACGAACACCGGGGAGCTGTTTTTT
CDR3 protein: CASSRDSQTNTGELFF

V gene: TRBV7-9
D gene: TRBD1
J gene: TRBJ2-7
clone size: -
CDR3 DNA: TGTGCCAGCAGCTGGGACAGAGACGAGCAGTACTTC
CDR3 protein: CASSWDRDEQYF

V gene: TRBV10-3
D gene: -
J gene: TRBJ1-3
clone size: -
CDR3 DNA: TGTGCCATCAAAGGTGACATAGAACCTGGAAACACCATATATTTT
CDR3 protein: CAIKGDIEPGNTIYF

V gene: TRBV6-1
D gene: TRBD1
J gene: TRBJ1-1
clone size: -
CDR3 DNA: TGTGCCGGAGGGGGACAGGGGGCACCAAACACTGAAGCTTTCTTT
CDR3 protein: CAGGGQGAPNTEAFF

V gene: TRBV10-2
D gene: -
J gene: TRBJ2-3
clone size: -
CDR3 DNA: TGCGCCAGCAGTGACTTCACAGATACGCAGTATTTT
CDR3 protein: CASSDFTDTQYF

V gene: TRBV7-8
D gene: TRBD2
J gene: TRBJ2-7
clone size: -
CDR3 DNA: TGTGCCAGCAGCAGGGGACTAGCCTACGAGCAGTACTTC
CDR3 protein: CASSRGLAYEQYF

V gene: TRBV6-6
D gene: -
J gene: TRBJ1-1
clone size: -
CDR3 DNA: TGTGCCAGCAGTTACCCCGAGGTAAACACTGAAGCTTTCTTT
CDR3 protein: CASSYPEVNTEAFF

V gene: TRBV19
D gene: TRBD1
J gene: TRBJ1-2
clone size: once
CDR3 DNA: TGTGCCAGTAGTATAGATCAGACAGGGACCGGGGGCTACACCTTC
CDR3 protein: CASSIDQTGTGGYTF

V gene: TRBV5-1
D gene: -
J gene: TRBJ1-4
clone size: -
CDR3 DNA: TGCGCCAGCAGCTTGGCCGAGTCAACTAATGAAAAACTGTTTTTT
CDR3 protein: CASSLAESTNEKLFF

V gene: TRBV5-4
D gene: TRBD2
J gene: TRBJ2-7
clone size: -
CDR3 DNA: TGTGCCAGCAGCAAAGGGACTAGCGGGACTCTATACGAGCAGTACTTC
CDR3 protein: CASSKGTSGTLYEQYF

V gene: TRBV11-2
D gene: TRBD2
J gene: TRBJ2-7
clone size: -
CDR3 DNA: TGTGCCAGCAGCTTAGTGGCTAGCGGGGGGGCAAACTCCTACGAGCAGTACTTC
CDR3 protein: CASSLVASGGANSYEQYF

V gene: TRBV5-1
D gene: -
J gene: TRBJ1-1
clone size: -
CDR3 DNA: TGCGCCAGCAGCACGACCCTCGGGACAACGAAAGACACTGAAGCTTTCTTT
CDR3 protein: CASSTTLGTTKDTEAFF

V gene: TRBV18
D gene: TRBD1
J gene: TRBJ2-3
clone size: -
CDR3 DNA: TGTGCCAGCGGAACAGGGGGCACCAGTGGAGATACGCAGTATTTT
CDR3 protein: CASGTGGTSGDTQYF

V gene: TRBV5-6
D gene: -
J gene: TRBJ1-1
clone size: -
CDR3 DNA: TGTGCCAGCAGCTTCTTACAACCGAACACTGAAGCTTTCTTT
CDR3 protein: CASSFLQPNTEAFF

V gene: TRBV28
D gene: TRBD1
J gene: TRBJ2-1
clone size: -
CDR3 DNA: TGTGCCAGCACCCCTATACAGGGGGCGCGCAATGAGCAGTTCTTC
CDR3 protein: CASTPIQGARNEQFF

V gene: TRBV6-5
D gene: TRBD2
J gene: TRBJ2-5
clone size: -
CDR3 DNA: TGTGCCAGCAGTCAACTAGCGGGAGGGCCGGGGACCCAGTACTTC
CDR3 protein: CASSQLAGGPGTQYF

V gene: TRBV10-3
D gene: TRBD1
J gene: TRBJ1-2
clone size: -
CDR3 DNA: TGTGCCATAGGGGGCAACTATGGCTACACCTTC
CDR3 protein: CAIGGNYGYTF

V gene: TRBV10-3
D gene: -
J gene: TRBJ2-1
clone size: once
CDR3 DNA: TGTGCCACCGTGGAGGCGCTGGGACTCAACAATGAGCAGTTCTTC
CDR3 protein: CATVEALGLNNEQFF

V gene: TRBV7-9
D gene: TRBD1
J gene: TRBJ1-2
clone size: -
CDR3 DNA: TGTGCCAGCAGCTTGGCCGGGACAGGAAAAGGCAACTATGGCTACACCTTC
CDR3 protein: CASSLAGTGKGNYGYTF

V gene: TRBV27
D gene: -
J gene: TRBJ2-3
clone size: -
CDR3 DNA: TGTGCCAGCAGGGAGGGGAATCTAGAAGATACGCAGTATTTT
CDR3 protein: CASREGNLEDTQYF

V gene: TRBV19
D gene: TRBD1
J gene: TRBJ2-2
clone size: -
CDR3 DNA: TGTGCCAGTACCTCGGACAGGGGAAGTAACACCGGGGAGCTGTTTTTT
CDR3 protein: CASTSDRGSNTGELFF

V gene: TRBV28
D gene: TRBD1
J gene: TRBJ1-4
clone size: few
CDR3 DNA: TGTGCCAGCAGTTTGCCGGGACAGGCTAATGAAAAACTGTTTTTT
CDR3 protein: CASSLPGQANEKLFF

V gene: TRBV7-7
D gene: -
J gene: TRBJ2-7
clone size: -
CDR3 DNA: TGTGCCAGCAGCCGGCGGGACCGCTCCTACGAGCAGTACTTC
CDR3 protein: CASSRRDRSYEQYF

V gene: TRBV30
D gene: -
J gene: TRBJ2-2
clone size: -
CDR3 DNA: TGTGCCTGGAGTGTCGCAGCGAACACCGGGGAGCTGTTTTTT
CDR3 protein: CAWSVAANTGELFF

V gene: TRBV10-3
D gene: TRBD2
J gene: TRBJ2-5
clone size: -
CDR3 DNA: TGTGCCGTCAGGACTAGTGCCCAAGAGACCCAGTACTTC
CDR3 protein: CAVRTSAQETQYF

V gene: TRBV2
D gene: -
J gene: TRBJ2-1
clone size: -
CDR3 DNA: TGTGCCAGCAGTGAATATCAGGGGCAGTTCTTC
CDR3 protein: CASSEYQGQFF

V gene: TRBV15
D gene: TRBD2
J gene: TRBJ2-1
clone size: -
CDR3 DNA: TGTGCCACCAGCGACCAGACAAGGGGCGGGAGTCGGGATGAGCAGTTCTTC
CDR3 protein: CATSDQTRGGSRDEQFF

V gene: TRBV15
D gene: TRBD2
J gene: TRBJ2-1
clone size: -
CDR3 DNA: TGTGCCACCAGCAGTACACTAGCGGGCCAACACAATGAGCAGTTCTTC
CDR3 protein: CATSSTLAGQHNEQFF

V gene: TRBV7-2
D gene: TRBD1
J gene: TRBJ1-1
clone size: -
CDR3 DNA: TGTGCCGGCAGCTTCCCGAGAATAGGGGGCGGCACTGAAGCTTTCTTT
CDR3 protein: CAGSFPRIGGGTEAFF

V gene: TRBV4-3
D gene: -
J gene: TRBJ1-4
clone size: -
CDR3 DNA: TGCGCCAGCAGCCATGAAGGTGGAGATAATGAAAAACTGTTTTTT
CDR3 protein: CASSHEGGDNEKLFF

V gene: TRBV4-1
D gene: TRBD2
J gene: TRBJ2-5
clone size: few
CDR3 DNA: TGCGCCAGCACCCGGGAGGGTGGGCAAGAGACCCAGTACTTC
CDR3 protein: CASTREGGQETQYF

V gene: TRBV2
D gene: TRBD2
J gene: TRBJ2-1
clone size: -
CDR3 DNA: TGTGCCAGCAGTGAAAGGACTAGCTACAATGAGCAGTTCTTC
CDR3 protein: CASSERTSYNEQFF

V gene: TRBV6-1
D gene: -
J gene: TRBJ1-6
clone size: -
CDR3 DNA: TGTGCCAGCCAAACAATCTCACAGACCCTCCACTTT
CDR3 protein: CASQTISQTLHF

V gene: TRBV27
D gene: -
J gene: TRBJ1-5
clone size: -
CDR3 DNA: TGTGCCAGCAGTCGTCAGTGGGGCCATCAGCCCCAGCATTTT
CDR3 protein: CASSRQWGHQPQHF

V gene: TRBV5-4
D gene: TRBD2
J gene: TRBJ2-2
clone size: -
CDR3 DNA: TGTGCCAGCAGCTTACAGCGGGGCAACACCGGGGAGCTGTTTTTT
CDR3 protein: CASSLQRGNTGELFF

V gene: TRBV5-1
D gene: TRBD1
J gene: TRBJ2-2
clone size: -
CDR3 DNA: TGCGCCAGCAGCTTAACAGGGGGCCGGGAGCTGTTTTTT
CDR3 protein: CASSLTGGRELFF

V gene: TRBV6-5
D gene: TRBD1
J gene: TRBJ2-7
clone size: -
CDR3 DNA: TGTGCCAGCAGTTTCGCAGGCCCGGGACAGGGAAGCGAGCAGTACTTC
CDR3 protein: CASSFAGPGQGSEQYF

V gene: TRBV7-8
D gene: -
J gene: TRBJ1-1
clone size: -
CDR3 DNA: TGTGCCAGCAGCTCCGGGTTTCCCGGGGACACTGAAGCTTTCTTT
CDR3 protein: CASSSGFPGDTEAFF

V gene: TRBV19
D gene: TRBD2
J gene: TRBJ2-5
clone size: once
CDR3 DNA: TGTGCCAGTAGTATAACCCTAGCGGGAGGGACGGAAGAGACCCAGTACTTC
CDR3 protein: CASSITLAGGTEETQYF

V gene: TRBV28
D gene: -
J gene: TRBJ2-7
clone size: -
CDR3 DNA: TGTGCCAGCAGTTTTGATAGCACCCACGGGTACGAGCAGTACTTC
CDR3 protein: CASSFDSTHGYEQYF

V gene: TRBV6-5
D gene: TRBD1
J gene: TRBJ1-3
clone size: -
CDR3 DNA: TGTGCCAGCAGTAGGACAGGGATCGCTGGAAACACCATATATTTT
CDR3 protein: CASSRTGIAGNTIYF

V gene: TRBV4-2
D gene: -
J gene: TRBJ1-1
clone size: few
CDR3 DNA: TGTGCCAGCAGCCAAGCAACTTGGGGGGTCGGTGGGAACACTGAAGCTTTCTTT
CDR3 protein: CASSQATWGVGGNTEAFF

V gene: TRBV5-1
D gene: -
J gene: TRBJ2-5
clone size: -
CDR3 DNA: TGCGCCAGCAGCTTGGCAGGGTCCGGAGAGACCCAGTACTTC
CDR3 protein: CASSLAGSGETQYF